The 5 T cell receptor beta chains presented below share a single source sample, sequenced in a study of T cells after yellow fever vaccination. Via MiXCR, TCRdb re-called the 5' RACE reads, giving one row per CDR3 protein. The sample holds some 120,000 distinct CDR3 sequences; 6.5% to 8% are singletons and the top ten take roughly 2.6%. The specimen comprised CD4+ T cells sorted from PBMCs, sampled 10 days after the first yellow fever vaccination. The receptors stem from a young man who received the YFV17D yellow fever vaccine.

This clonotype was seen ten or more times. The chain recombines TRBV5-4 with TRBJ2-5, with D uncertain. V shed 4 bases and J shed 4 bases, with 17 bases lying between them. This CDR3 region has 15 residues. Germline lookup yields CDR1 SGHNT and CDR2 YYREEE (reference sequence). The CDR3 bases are TGTGCCAGCAGCCCCAGGAAAGGTACCTCAGAGACCCAGTACTTC. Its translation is CASSPRKGTSETQYF.

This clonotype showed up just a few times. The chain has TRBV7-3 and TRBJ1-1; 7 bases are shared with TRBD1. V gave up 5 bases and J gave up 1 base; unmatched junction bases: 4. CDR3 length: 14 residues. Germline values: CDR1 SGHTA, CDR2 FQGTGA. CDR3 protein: CASSVGTENTEAFF. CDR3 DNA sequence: TGTGCCAGCAGCGTCGGGACAGAGAACACTGAAGCTTTCTTT.

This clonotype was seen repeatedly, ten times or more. CDR3 nucleotides: TGCGCCAGCAGCCTGCCTAATTCACCCCTCCACTTT. Translated: CASSLPNSPLHF. The V call is TRBV4-1, the J call TRBJ1-6; D ambiguous. The CDR3 consists of 12 residues. V was pared by 4 bases and J by 6 bases, with 4 bases between. Germline CDR1 reads MGHRA; CDR2 reads YSYEKL.

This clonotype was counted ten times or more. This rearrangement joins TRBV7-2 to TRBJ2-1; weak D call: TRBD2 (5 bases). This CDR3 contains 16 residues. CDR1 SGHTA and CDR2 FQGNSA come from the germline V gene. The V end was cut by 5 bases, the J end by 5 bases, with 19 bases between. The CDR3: CASSTVGRSGNNEQFF. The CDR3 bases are TGTGCCAGCAGCACCGTAGGCCGGTCGGGGAACAATGAGCAGTTCTTC.

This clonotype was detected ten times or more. The CDR3 here is CASSPSTTGPNEKLFF. In DNA form, the CDR3 reads TGCGCCAGCAGCCCTAGTACGACAGGGCCTAATGAAAAACTGTTTTTT. The rearrangement uses TRBV5-1 and TRBJ1-4, with TRBD1 matching 7 bases. The CDR3 is 16 amino acids. Germline loops: CDR1 SGHRS, CDR2 YFSETQ. J lost 3 bases, V lost 4 bases, and 9 bases had no gene match.